A single sample gave rise to the 30 T cell receptor beta chains below, sequenced in a study of T cell clonality in common variable immunodeficiency (dated by TCRdb to 2014 to 2015). The library was produced with the immunoSEQ multiplex PCR assay. TCRdb took this table from immuneACCESS and kept in-frame rearrangements with V and J called. Such tables lack part of the clones; where checked against another copy, unresolved V genes explain under half of the gap, and the rest is unexplained. Listed for this sample are 40,000 to 55,000 clones, none observed only a single time. Clones ranked in the top ten supply more than 9% of the sample. The sample consisted of peripheral blood mononuclear cells. These TCRs come from a person between 18 and 70 years old in good health.

This clone was detected many times. The read ends 3 residues shy of where the CDR3 ends; the end is completed using the germline J gene. The chain is built from TRBV7-9 and TRBJ1-2; D gene unclear. The germline CDR1 and CDR2 sequences are SEHNR and FQNEAQ (reference sequence). V shed 5 bases and J shed 2 bases, with 12 bases lying between them. CDR3 length equals 14 residues. The CDR3 spells CASSPRAANYGYTF. The CDR3 DNA, read in part, is TGTGCCAGCAGCCCTCGCGCAGCGAACTATGGC.

This clone occurred many times. The CDR3 end falls 3 residues outside the read, so it is completed with the germline J gene. This sequence joins TRBV12-3 or TRBV12-4 and TRBJ1-2; D ambiguous. The CDR3 is 14 residues long. The CDR3 loop is CASSMLRVPGGYTF. Incomplete CDR3 DNA: TGTGCCAGCAGTATGCTTAGGGTTCCGGGGGGC.

This clone was counted many times. The read halts 3 residues ahead of the CDR3 end, with the missing end drawn from the germline J gene. This chain connects TRBV19 to TRBJ2-1, with TRBD2 matching 7 bases. The CDR3 contains 17 residues. Trimming took 1 base from V and 8 from J; bases not matched to a gene: 14. Germline V gene data show CDR1 as LNHDA and CDR2 as SQIVND (reference sequence). CDR3 bases read: TGTGCCAGTAGTATAGTACCGGGTGCGGGAGTAAGGGATGAG. Residues: CASSIVPGAGVRDE. The whole CDR3 is CASSIVPGAGVRDEQFF.

This clone came up many times. The sequenced fragment ends 3 residues before the CDR3 boundary, so the rest is inferred from the germline J gene. This chain links TRBV5-1 with TRBJ1-2; D may be TRBD1 (6 bases). Germline lookup yields CDR1 SGHRS and CDR2 YFSETQ. This CDR3 has 13 amino acids. Trimming took off 0 bases at V and 3 bases at J, with 6 bases between the two ends. The part of the CDR3 DNA that was read is TGCGCCAGCAGCTTGGCAGGGGACTATGGC. This gives the protein CASSLAGDYG. The whole CDR3 protein reads CASSLAGDYGYTF.

This clone was counted ten times or more. The CDR3 end is not reached by the read, which stops 3 residues before it; the germline J gene fills it in. This rearrangement joins TRBV7-8 to TRBJ1-4, with D perhaps TRBD1 (6 bases). The germline V gene has CDR1 SGHVS and CDR2 FQNEAQ. Trimming removed 4 bases from V and 7 bases from J, with 16 bases in between. The CDR3 is 15 amino acids. Partial CDR3 DNA: TGTGCCAGCAGCTCAGTGGGGGGGCCGGGTGAAAAA. It specifies CASSSVGGPGEK. The complete CDR3 sequence is CASSSVGGPGEKLFF.

This clone was detected ten times or more. The observed sequence ends 3 residues before the CDR3 terminus, with the missing tail filled in from the germline J gene. V and J are TRBV5-1 and TRBJ2-2; TRBD1 is a possible D gene (6 bases). The germline CDR1 and CDR2 sequences are SGHRS and YFSETQ. CDR3 length equals 15 residues. V was pared by 1 base and J by 4 bases, with 11 bases between. The CDR3 loop reads CASSLFAGATGELFF. The CDR3 bases that were read are TGCGCCAGCAGCTTGTTTGCAGGGGCCACCGGGGAG.

This clone was seen ten or more times. The read comes to an end 3 residues before the CDR3 does, leaving the germline J gene to fill in the end. This chain uses TRBV19 with TRBJ2-5, with D maybe TRBD2 (5 bases). This CDR3 has 16 amino acids. Trimming cost V 1 base and J 3 bases, with 15 bases left between them. Germline-derived CDR1 and CDR2 are LNHDA and SQIVND (reference sequence). The CDR3 sequence is CASSIGRQRWEETQYF. The sequenced CDR3 bases are TGTGCCAGTAGTATAGGGAGGCAGCGGTGGGAAGAGACC.

The sample holds many counts of this clone. The CDR3 is cut off 3 residues early in the read; its end comes from the germline J gene. The rearrangement joins TRBV29-1 to TRBJ2-7, with a possible D match to TRBD1 (6 bases). CDR3 length: 14 residues. Germline CDR1 is SQVTM and CDR2 is ANQGSEA. V was trimmed by 2 bases and J by 3 bases, leaving 14 bases between them. The part of the CDR3 DNA that was read is TGCAGCGTTGAAATAGGGGGTGTGGGCTACGAG. Protein: CSVEIGGVGYE. The full CDR3 protein reads CSVEIGGVGYEQYF.

This clone appeared many times. The sequenced fragment ends 3 residues before the CDR3 boundary, so the rest is inferred from the germline J gene. The rearrangement joins TRBV5-1 to TRBJ2-2, with D possibly being TRBD2 (5 bases). This CDR3 has 13 amino acids. Germline V CDR1 and CDR2: SGHRS, YFSETQ. Trimming cost V 4 bases and J 9 bases, with 13 bases left between them. This CDR3 is CASSLTGVRELFF. Incomplete CDR3 DNA: TGCGCCAGCAGCCTCACCGGGGTGAGGGAG.

There are many counts of this clone. A read error may account for a junction end that differs from germline. The observed sequence ends 3 residues before the CDR3 terminus, with the missing tail filled in from the germline J gene. This chain joins TRBV7-7 and TRBJ2-2, with D perhaps matching TRBD2 (6 bases). The CDR3 has 16 amino acids. CDR1 and CDR2 from the germline V gene are SSHAT and FNYEAQ (reference sequence). The CDR3 is CASSLVSGTNTGELFF. The part of the CDR3 DNA that was read is TGTGCTAGCAGCTTAGTTAGCGGAACGAACACCGGGGAG.

This clone was recorded many times. The sequenced fragment ends 3 residues before the CDR3 boundary, so the rest is inferred from the germline J gene. The chain combines TRBV5-1 with TRBJ2-7; 7 positions agree with TRBD2. CDR3 size: 16 residues. J gave up 5 bases and V 0 bases, and 11 bases lay outside the gene matches. CDR1 and CDR2 from the germline V gene are SGHRS and YFSETQ. CDR3 DNA, as far as it was read: TGCGCCAGCAGCTTGGCCAGTGGCGGGAGTCCCAACGAG. Its protein is CASSLASGGSPNE. The whole CDR3 protein reads CASSLASGGSPNEQYF.

This clone was recorded at least ten times. Read sequence stops 3 residues before the CDR3 end, and the germline J gene provides the missing end. This sequence joins TRBV28 and TRBJ2-1, with a weak D call TRBD2 (6 bases). The CDR3 totals 16 residues. Germline-derived CDR1 and CDR2 are MDHEN and SYDVKM. Deletions cut 5 bases from V and 1 base from J, with 15 bases between. The part of the CDR3 DNA that was read is TGTGCCAGCAGTAGAAGCGGGTCTGGGTCCTACAATGAG. Amino acid sequence: CASSRSGSGSYNE. The whole CDR3 region reads CASSRSGSGSYNEQFF.

There are many counts of this clone. The sequenced fragment ends 3 residues before the CDR3 boundary, so the rest is inferred from the germline J gene. The genes are TRBV10-3 and TRBJ1-5; tentatively, D is TRBD1 (6 bases). V was shortened by 6 bases and J by 1 base, with 7 bases between the two germline ends. Germline CDR1 ENHRY, CDR2 SYGVKD. CDR3 length: 13 amino acids. CDR3 DNA (partial): TGTGCCATCAGAGGACAGAGCAATCAGCCC. This sequence encodes CAIRGQSNQP. In full, the CDR3 reads CAIRGQSNQPQHF.

This clone was counted only a few times. Read coverage stops 3 residues before the CDR3 terminus; the germline J gene supplies the remainder. The chain recombines TRBV10-1 with TRBJ2-1; TRBD1 is a possible D gene (6 bases). The CDR3 consists of 16 residues. V lost 6 bases and J 8 bases, leaving 23 bases between the germline ends. The germline V gene encodes CDR1 WNHNN and CDR2 SYGVQD (reference sequence). The CDR3 loop reads CASRPRRTVKGHEQFF. The CDR3 bases that were read are TGCGCCAGCAGGCCCCGACGGACAGTTAAAGGACATGAG.

This clone showed up many times. The read finishes 3 residues shy of the CDR3 end, and the germline J gene is used to complete it. V and J are TRBV7-9 and TRBJ2-3, with D maybe TRBD1 (6 bases). CDR3 length equals 15 residues. The germline CDR1 and CDR2 sequences are SEHNR and FQNEAQ (reference sequence). V was clipped by 5 bases and J by 3 bases, with 15 bases between them. CDR3 amino acids: CASSPRGRSTDTQYF. CDR3 bases read: TGTGCCAGCAGCCCGAGGGGGAGAAGTACAGATACG. The complete variable domain, with remaining parts taken from reference TRBV7-9 and TRBJ2-3, reads DTGVSQNPRHKITKRGQNVTFRCDPISEHNRLYWYRQTLGQGPEFLTYFQNEAQLEKSRLLSDRFSAERPKGSFSTLEIQRTEQGDSAMYLCASSPRGRSTDTQYFGPGTRLTVL.

This clone was seen repeatedly, ten times or more. The read ends 3 residues early relative to the CDR3; the germline J gene fills the gap. The rearrangement joins TRBV7-3 to TRBJ2-1; possible D gene TRBD2, 6 bases. Trimming pared 6 bases from V and 7 bases from J, leaving 19 bases between. The CDR3 is 15 amino acids. The germline V gene encodes CDR1 SGHTA and CDR2 FQGTGA. The CDR3 bases that were read are TGTGCCAGCAGACAAATGGGGACTGCCGGGAATGAG. It is translated as CASRQMGTAGNE. The CDR3 in full is CASRQMGTAGNEQFF.

This clone has a count of ten or more. The read stops 3 residues short of the end of the CDR3; the missing end is completed from the germline J gene. V usage is TRBV12-3 or TRBV12-4 and J usage is TRBJ1-4, with a tentative D call TRBD1 (6 bases). CDR3 length equals 16 residues. V was shortened by 3 bases and J by 4 bases, with 15 bases between the two germline ends. The sequenced part of the CDR3 DNA is TGTGCCAGCAGTTTTATGGTGACAGGAGTTAATGAAAAA. It codes for CASSFMVTGVNEK. The entire CDR3 reads CASSFMVTGVNEKLFF.

The sample holds many counts of this clone. The sequence runs out 3 residues before the end of the CDR3; the remainder is reconstructed from the germline J gene. V and J are TRBV19 and TRBJ1-2; TRBD1 might be the D (5 bases). The CDR3 spans 14 residues. Per the germline V gene, CDR1 is LNHDA and CDR2 is SQIVND (reference sequence). CDR3 DNA (partial): TGTGCCAGTCGCGCCAATACAGGAGGCCGCGGC. Amino acids: CASRANTGGRG. The full CDR3 sequence reads CASRANTGGRGYTF.

In this sample, this clone turned up many times. Sequencing ends 3 residues short of the CDR3 end; the germline J gene provides the rest. The chain uses TRBV6-2 or TRBV6-3 and TRBJ2-2; D possibly corresponds to TRBD1 (5 bases). The CDR3 consists of 15 residues. CDR1 is MNHEY, CDR2 SVGEGT, per germline. V lost 0 bases, J lost 4 bases, and 9 bases lay in between. CDR3 DNA (partial): TGTGCCAGCAGTTACTCGAAACAGGTCACCGGGGAG. This translates into CASSYSKQVTGE. The CDR3 reads in full as CASSYSKQVTGELFF.

This clone was seen repeatedly, ten times or more. CDR3 sequence: CASRRTGEETQYF. Incomplete CDR3 DNA: TGTGCCAGCAGGAGGACAGGGGAAGAGACC. The chain links TRBV2 to TRBJ2-5; 9 bases map to TRBD1. The DNA ends 3 residues before the CDR3 does, and the rest of the CDR3 is filled in from the germline J gene. The CDR3 consists of 13 residues. Per the germline V gene, CDR1 is SNHLY and CDR2 is FYNNEI. V trimming: 6 bases; J trimming: 3 bases; junction bases outside the gene matches: 2. The whole variable domain, filled in from reference TRBV2 and TRBJ2-5, reads EPEVTQTPSHQVTQMGQEVILRCVPISNHLYFYWYRQILGQKVEFLVSFYNNEISEKSEIFDDQFSVERPDGSNFTLKIRSTKLEDSAMYFCASRRTGEETQYFGPGTRLLVL.

This clone was seen ten or more times. The read falls 3 residues short of the CDR3 end, and the missing part is taken from the germline J gene. This sample also contains other DNA sequences that code for the same CDR3. The chain joins TRBV5-4 to TRBJ1-1; D not certain. This CDR3 is built from 14 residues. Trimming removed 0 bases at V and 0 bases at J, with 6 bases between. CDR1 is SGHNT, CDR2 YYREEE, per germline (reference sequence). This chain's CDR3 is CASSLDSLNTEAFF. CDR3 bases read: TGTGCCAGCAGCTTGGACAGTTTGAACACTGAA.

This clone has a count of ten or more. Sequencing ends 3 residues short of the CDR3 end; the germline J gene provides the rest. The chain employs TRBV5-1 and TRBJ2-2, with 9 positions matching TRBD2. The length of the CDR3 is 17 residues. CDR1 is SGHRS, CDR2 YFSETQ, per germline. V gave up 4 bases and J gave up 4 bases; unmatched junction bases: 11. The sequenced CDR3 bases are TGCGCCAGCAGCCCTCGACAGCGGGGGGAGGGCACCGGGGAG. Amino acid sequence: CASSPRQRGEGTGE. The CDR3 in its entirety is CASSPRQRGEGTGELFF.

Many counts were recorded for this clone. The read ends 3 residues early relative to the CDR3; the germline J gene fills the gap. J is TRBJ1-1 and V is TRBV5-4; the D gene is possibly TRBD1 (6 bases). V was cut by 7 bases and J by 0 bases, with 13 bases left in between. Per the germline V gene, CDR1 is SGHNT and CDR2 is YYREEE (reference sequence). The CDR3 runs to 14 residues. CDR3 amino acids: CASQHREVNTEAFF. The DNA read from the CDR3 is TGTGCCAGCCAACACAGGGAGGTGAACACTGAA.

This clone was seen at least ten times. The read halts 3 residues ahead of the CDR3 end, with the missing end drawn from the germline J gene. The V call is TRBV20-1, the J call TRBJ2-1, with 7 bases fitting TRBD2. The CDR3 extends over 17 amino acids. Germline-derived CDR1 and CDR2 are DFQATT and SNEGSKA (reference sequence). Trimming cost V 1 base and J 0 bases; bases outside gene matches: 9. The CDR3 spells CSARAGGGRVSYNEQFF. Partial CDR3 DNA: TGCAGTGCTAGAGCCGGCGGCGGGAGAGTCTCCTACAATGAG.

This clone was observed at least ten times. The CDR3 end falls 3 residues outside the read, so it is completed with the germline J gene. The chain joins TRBV2 to TRBJ2-7; D is perhaps TRBD1 (6 bases). Germline V gene lookup returns CDR1 SNHLY and CDR2 FYNNEI. Trimming pared 3 bases from V and 3 bases from J, leaving 9 bases between. CDR3 length equals 13 residues. CDR3 DNA, as far as it was read: TGTGCCAGCAGTGACAGACAGGACTACGAG. Encoded protein: CASSDRQDYE. The full CDR3 is CASSDRQDYEQYF.

In this sample, this clone turned up many times. The covered CDR3 bases are TGTGCCAGCGGGGGGGGGAGCCGGGACACTGAA. Translation gives CASGGGSRDTE. The whole CDR3 protein is CASGGGSRDTEAFF. V gene TRBV7-9 combines with J gene TRBJ1-1, with D perhaps TRBD1 (5 bases). The CDR3 extends 3 residues past the end of the read, so its final part is completed from the germline J gene. The CDR3 is made up of 14 amino acids. Germline CDR1 reads SEHNR; CDR2 reads FQNEAQ (reference sequence). The germline V and J ends were trimmed by 8 bases and 3 bases, with 16 bases remaining between them.

Many counts were recorded for this clone. Coverage ceases 3 residues before the CDR3 finishes, and the germline J gene fills in the end. The chain has TRBV5-1 and TRBJ1-3; D perhaps matches TRBD1 (5 bases). Trimming pared 4 bases from V and 7 bases from J, leaving 18 bases between. In germline, CDR1 is SGHRS, CDR2 YFSETQ. The CDR3 sequence is 15 residues long. CDR3 residues: CASSPYMGGENTIYF. The DNA read from the CDR3 is TGCGCCAGCAGCCCCTATATGGGAGGGGAGAACACC.

This clone has a count of ten or more. Sequencing ends 3 residues short of the CDR3 end; the germline J gene provides the rest. This sequence joins TRBV19 and TRBJ2-1; 11 nucleotides align to TRBD1. V dropped 3 bases and J dropped 6; count of bases not matched to a gene: 10. The CDR3 contains 17 residues. Germline V gene sequence: CDR1 LNHDA, CDR2 SQIVND (reference sequence). CDR3 DNA (partial): TGTGCCAGTAGTATTTCTAGCCCGGGACAGGGGGGCAATGAG. It encodes CASSISSPGQGGNE. The full-length CDR3 reads as CASSISSPGQGGNEQFF.

In this sample, this clone turned up many times. The CDR3 goes on 3 residues after the read ends, and that part is filled in from the germline J gene. The genes are TRBV6-2 or TRBV6-3 and TRBJ1-4; 7 bases agree with TRBD1. V shed 8 bases, J shed 7 bases, and the junction held 1 base outside the gene matches. Germline-derived CDR1 and CDR2 are MNHEY and SVGEGT. The CDR3 consists of 11 residues. The sequenced CDR3 bases are TGTGCCAGCGGGGACAGTGAAAAA. As protein: CASGDSEK. The whole CDR3 is CASGDSEKLFF.

This clone has ten or more counts. The CDR3 end falls 3 residues outside the read, so it is completed with the germline J gene. The chain employs TRBV20-1 and TRBJ2-7; 7 bases are shared with TRBD1. J was trimmed by 1 base and V by 5 bases; bases with no gene match: 5. CDR1 is DFQATT and CDR2 is SNEGSKA in the germline V gene (reference sequence). CDR3 size: 13 residues. The CDR3 protein is CSARGGPSYEQYF. CDR3 DNA, as far as it was read: TGCAGTGCTCGAGGGGGCCCGTCCTACGAG.